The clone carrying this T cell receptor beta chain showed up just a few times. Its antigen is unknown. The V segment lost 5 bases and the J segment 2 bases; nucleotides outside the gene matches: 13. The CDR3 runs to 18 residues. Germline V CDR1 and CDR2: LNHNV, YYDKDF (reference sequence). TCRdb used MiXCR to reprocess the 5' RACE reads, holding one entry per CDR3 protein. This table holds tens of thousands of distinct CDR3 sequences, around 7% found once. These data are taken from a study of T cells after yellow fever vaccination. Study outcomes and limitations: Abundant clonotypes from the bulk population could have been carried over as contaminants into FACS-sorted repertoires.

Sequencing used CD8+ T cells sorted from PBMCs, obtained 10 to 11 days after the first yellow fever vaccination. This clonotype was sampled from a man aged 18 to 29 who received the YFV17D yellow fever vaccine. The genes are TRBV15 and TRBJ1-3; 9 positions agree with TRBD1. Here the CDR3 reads CATSDSGTGTLTGNTIYF. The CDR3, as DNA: TGTGCCACCAGCGACTCCGGGACAGGGACTCTTACTGGAAACACCATATATTTT.